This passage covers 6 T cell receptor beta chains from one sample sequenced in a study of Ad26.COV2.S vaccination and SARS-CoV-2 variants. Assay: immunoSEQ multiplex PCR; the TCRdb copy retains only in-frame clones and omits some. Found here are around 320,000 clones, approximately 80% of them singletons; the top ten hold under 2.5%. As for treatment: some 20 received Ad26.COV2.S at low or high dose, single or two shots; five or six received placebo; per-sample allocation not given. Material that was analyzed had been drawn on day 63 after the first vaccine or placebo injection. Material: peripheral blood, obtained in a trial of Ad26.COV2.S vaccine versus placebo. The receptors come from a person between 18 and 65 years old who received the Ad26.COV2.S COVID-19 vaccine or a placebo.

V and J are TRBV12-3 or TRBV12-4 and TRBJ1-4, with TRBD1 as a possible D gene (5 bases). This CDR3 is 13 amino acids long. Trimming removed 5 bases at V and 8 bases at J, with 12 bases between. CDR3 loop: CASSAAGEEKLFF. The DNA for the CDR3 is TGTGCCAGCAGTGCGGCGGGGGAGGAAAAACTGTTTTTT.

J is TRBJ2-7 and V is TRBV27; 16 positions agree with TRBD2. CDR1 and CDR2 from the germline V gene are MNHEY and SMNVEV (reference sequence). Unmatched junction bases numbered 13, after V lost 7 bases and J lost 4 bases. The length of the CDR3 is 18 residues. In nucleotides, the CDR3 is TGTGCCAGCATGCGCCCGGGACTAGCGGGGGGGCGGGGTTACGAGCAGTACTTC. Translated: CASMRPGLAGGRGYEQYF.

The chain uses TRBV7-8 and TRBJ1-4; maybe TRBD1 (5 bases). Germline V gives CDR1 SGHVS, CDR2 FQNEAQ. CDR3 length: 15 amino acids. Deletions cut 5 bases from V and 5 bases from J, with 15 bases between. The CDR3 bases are TGTGCCAGCAGCAACCAACGAGGGGCGAATGAAAAACTGTTTTTT. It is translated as CASSNQRGANEKLFF.

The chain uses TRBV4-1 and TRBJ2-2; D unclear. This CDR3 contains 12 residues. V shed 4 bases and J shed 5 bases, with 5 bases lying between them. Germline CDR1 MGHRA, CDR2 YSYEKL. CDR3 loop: CASSLRTGELFF. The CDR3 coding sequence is TGCGCCAGCAGCCTACGGACCGGGGAGCTGTTTTTT.

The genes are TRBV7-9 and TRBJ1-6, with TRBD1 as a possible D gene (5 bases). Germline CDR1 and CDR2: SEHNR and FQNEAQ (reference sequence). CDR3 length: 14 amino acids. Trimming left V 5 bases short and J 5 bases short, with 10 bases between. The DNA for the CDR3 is TGTGCCAGCAGCACTATAGGGGATAATTCACCCCTCCACTTT. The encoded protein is CASSTIGDNSPLHF.

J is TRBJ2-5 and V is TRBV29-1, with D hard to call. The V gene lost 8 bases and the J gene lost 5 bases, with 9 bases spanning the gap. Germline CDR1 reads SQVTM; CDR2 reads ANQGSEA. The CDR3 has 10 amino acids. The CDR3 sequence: CSSGYETQYF. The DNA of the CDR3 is TGCAGCTCCGGCTATGAGACCCAGTACTTC.